A selection of T cell receptor beta chains follows, all from one sample in a study of T cells in Graves' hyperthyroidism and ophthalmopathy. One entry per CDR3 protein, called by TCRdb with MiXCR from the multiplex PCR reads. The sample records about 560,000 distinct CDR3 sequences, approximately 14% being singletons. Sample: blood. The receptors shown here come from a woman aged 30 to 39 with Graves' hyperthyroidism. The CDR3 runs from the conserved cysteine through the conserved F or W. A D gene is named only where the DNA matches it firmly. The listing skips clone size in some rows; elsewhere it reads once, few, many or a size class.

clone size: many
D gene: NA
V gene: TRBV20-1
J gene: TRBJ2-7
CDR3 DNA: TGCAGTGCTACCCACCCCGGGACGGCGAAAACCGAGCAGTACTTC
CDR3 protein: CSATHPGTAKTEQYF

clone size: many
D gene: TRBD2
V gene: TRBV20-1
J gene: TRBJ2-2
CDR3 DNA: TGCAGTGCTACTAGGACTAGCGGAACCACCGGGGAGCTGTTTTTT
CDR3 protein: CSATRTSGTTGELFF

clone size: NA
D gene: NA
V gene: TRBV7-2
J gene: TRBJ2-7
CDR3 DNA: TGTGCCAGCACCTCCTCCGGGCACGAGCAGTACTTC
CDR3 protein: CASTSSGHEQYF

clone size: few
D gene: NA
V gene: TRBV28
J gene: TRBJ1-6
CDR3 DNA: TGTGCCAGCAGCCCCGAGGGAGTAGGGAATTCACCCCTCCACTTT
CDR3 protein: CASSPEGVGNSPLHF

clone size: many
D gene: NA
V gene: TRBV7-2
J gene: TRBJ2-1
CDR3 DNA: TGTGCCAGCAGCTTAGAAACTAGAAATGAGCAGTTCTTC
CDR3 protein: CASSLETRNEQFF

clone size: NA
D gene: NA
V gene: TRBV20-1
J gene: TRBJ1-2
CDR3 DNA: TGCAGTGTCATGCCCTCAGGACAGAACTATGGCTACACCTTC
CDR3 protein: CSVMPSGQNYGYTF

clone size: many
D gene: NA
V gene: TRBV5-5
J gene: TRBJ1-1
CDR3 DNA: TGTGCCAGCAGCTTTAACGATGAAGCTTTCTTT
CDR3 protein: CASSFNDEAFF

clone size: few
D gene: TRBD1
V gene: TRBV5-5
J gene: TRBJ2-5
CDR3 DNA: TGTGCCAGCAGCACCCCGACAGGGGAAAAAGAGACCCAGTACTTC
CDR3 protein: CASSTPTGEKETQYF

clone size: NA
D gene: TRBD1
V gene: TRBV24-1
J gene: TRBJ2-4
CDR3 DNA: TGTGCCACCAGTGATTCCGGGACAGGGTATGCCAAAAACATTCAGTACTTC
CDR3 protein: CATSDSGTGYAKNIQYF

clone size: NA
D gene: TRBD2
V gene: TRBV6-2/TRBV6-3
J gene: TRBJ2-1
CDR3 DNA: TGTGCCAGCAGTTACTCCGGGACTAGTGTCAATGAGCAGTTCTTC
CDR3 protein: CASSYSGTSVNEQFF

clone size: many
D gene: TRBD2
V gene: TRBV5-1
J gene: TRBJ2-7
CDR3 DNA: TGCGCCAGCAGCTCCATAGCGGGCGGCTCCTACGAGCAGTACTTC
CDR3 protein: CASSSIAGGSYEQYF

clone size: many
D gene: TRBD1
V gene: TRBV19
J gene: TRBJ1-1
CDR3 DNA: TGTGCCAGTGATCTGGGACAGGGGTTGAGCACTGAAGCTTTCTTT
CDR3 protein: CASDLGQGLSTEAFF

clone size: many
D gene: NA
V gene: TRBV6-1
J gene: TRBJ2-7
CDR3 DNA: TGTGCCAGCAGTCTAGCAGGGGCCAACGAGCAGTACTTC
CDR3 protein: CASSLAGANEQYF

clone size: few
D gene: TRBD2
V gene: TRBV5-1
J gene: TRBJ2-5
CDR3 DNA: TGCGCCAGCAGCCTGACTAGCGGGTACCAAGAGACCCAGTACTTC
CDR3 protein: CASSLTSGYQETQYF

clone size: NA
D gene: NA
V gene: TRBV15
J gene: TRBJ1-4
CDR3 DNA: TGTGCCACCAGCGATAACTGGGTGGGCGCGAGTGAAAAACTGTTTTTT
CDR3 protein: CATSDNWVGASEKLFF

clone size: NA
D gene: NA
V gene: TRBV5-6
J gene: TRBJ2-2
CDR3 DNA: TGTGCCAGCAGCTTGGCCTCCTCCGGGGAGCTGTTTTTT
CDR3 protein: CASSLASSGELFF

clone size: few
D gene: TRBD2
V gene: TRBV19
J gene: TRBJ2-2
CDR3 DNA: TGTGCCAGTAGTTCCAAGACTAGCGGGAGGGCATCCGGGGAGCTGTTTTTT
CDR3 protein: CASSSKTSGRASGELFF

clone size: NA
D gene: NA
V gene: TRBV30
J gene: TRBJ2-7
CDR3 DNA: TGTGCCTGGAGTTTGGACAACTTCGAGCAGTACTTC
CDR3 protein: CAWSLDNFEQYF

clone size: few
D gene: NA
V gene: TRBV6-2/TRBV6-3
J gene: TRBJ2-5
CDR3 DNA: TGTGCCAGCAGTTACGTGGCGGTGAGGCAAGAGACCCAGTACTTC
CDR3 protein: CASSYVAVRQETQYF

clone size: NA
D gene: TRBD2
V gene: TRBV7-7
J gene: TRBJ2-1
CDR3 DNA: TGTGCTAGCAGCTTAGACGGGGGGGCCTACAATGAGCAGTTCTTC
CDR3 protein: CASSLDGGAYNEQFF

clone size: many
D gene: NA
V gene: TRBV7-6
J gene: TRBJ2-7
CDR3 DNA: TGTGCCAGCAGCACTGGACCCGGGCTCGGCTACGAGCAGTACTTC
CDR3 protein: CASSTGPGLGYEQYF

clone size: many
D gene: TRBD1
V gene: TRBV12-3/TRBV12-4
J gene: TRBJ1-5
CDR3 DNA: TGTGCCAGCAGTTTATCCCCGACAGGGCATCAGCCCCAGCATTTT
CDR3 protein: CASSLSPTGHQPQHF

clone size: NA
D gene: NA
V gene: TRBV27
J gene: TRBJ2-7
CDR3 DNA: TGTGCCAGCAGCCCCCGGGGCAGGGGCTACGAGCAGTACTTC
CDR3 protein: CASSPRGRGYEQYF

clone size: many
D gene: TRBD1
V gene: TRBV6-1
J gene: TRBJ2-7
CDR3 DNA: TGTGCCAGCACCACAGGGGCTGCTCCTAATTACGAGCAGTACTTC
CDR3 protein: CASTTGAAPNYEQYF

clone size: few
D gene: TRBD1
V gene: TRBV11-2
J gene: TRBJ1-2
CDR3 DNA: TGTGCCAGCAGCTCATCGACAGGGGGGGCGCAGTACACCTTC
CDR3 protein: CASSSSTGGAQYTF

clone size: few
D gene: NA
V gene: TRBV28
J gene: TRBJ2-2
CDR3 DNA: TGTGCCAGCAGGCCTCTGGGGGGGGGGGCCCAACTGAACACCGGGGAGCTGTTTTTT
CDR3 protein: CASRPLGGGAQLNTGELFF

clone size: many
D gene: NA
V gene: TRBV7-2
J gene: TRBJ2-4
CDR3 DNA: TGTGCCAGCAGCGGGCAAGAACGAAACATTCAGTACTTC
CDR3 protein: CASSGQERNIQYF

clone size: NA
D gene: NA
V gene: TRBV18
J gene: TRBJ1-5
CDR3 DNA: TGTGCCAGCTCACCACCCGGGGGTACTAGAAATCAGCCCCAGCATTTT
CDR3 protein: CASSPPGGTRNQPQHF

clone size: NA
D gene: NA
V gene: TRBV24-1
J gene: TRBJ2-3
CDR3 DNA: TGTGCCACCAGTGAACCAAACACAGATACGCAGTATTTT
CDR3 protein: CATSEPNTDTQYF

clone size: NA
D gene: TRBD2
V gene: TRBV5-5
J gene: TRBJ2-1
CDR3 DNA: TGTGCCAGCGCCATAGGTCTAGCGGGGATGAGCTCCTACAATGAGCAGTTCTTC
CDR3 protein: CASAIGLAGMSSYNEQFF

clone size: few
D gene: TRBD2
V gene: TRBV7-9
J gene: TRBJ2-7
CDR3 DNA: TGTGCCAGCAGCCCCCACCAGGGACTAGCCGAGCAGTACTTC
CDR3 protein: CASSPHQGLAEQYF

clone size: NA
D gene: TRBD2
V gene: TRBV30
J gene: TRBJ2-1
CDR3 DNA: TGTGCCTGGATCGCTGGGACTAGCTCCTACAATGAGCAGTTCTTC
CDR3 protein: CAWIAGTSSYNEQFF

clone size: few
D gene: NA
V gene: TRBV7-9
J gene: TRBJ1-5
CDR3 DNA: TGTGCCAGCAGCTTAGTTGTTGGGCCTGGGGGCAATCAGCCCCAGCATTTT
CDR3 protein: CASSLVVGPGGNQPQHF

clone size: many
D gene: TRBD2
V gene: TRBV20-1
J gene: TRBJ2-7
CDR3 DNA: TGCAGTGCTAGAGACGCACTAGCGGGAGGGCCGAGTGAGCAGTACTTC
CDR3 protein: CSARDALAGGPSEQYF

clone size: few
D gene: TRBD1
V gene: TRBV18
J gene: TRBJ1-1
CDR3 DNA: TGTGCCAGCGCACGGACAGGTTTGGCAAACACTGAAGCTTTCTTT
CDR3 protein: CASARTGLANTEAFF

clone size: many
D gene: TRBD2
V gene: TRBV9
J gene: TRBJ2-3
CDR3 DNA: TGTGCCAGCAGCGTATGGGGGGGAGGGCCCGGTGATACGCAGTATTTT
CDR3 protein: CASSVWGGGPGDTQYF

clone size: many
D gene: NA
V gene: TRBV27
J gene: TRBJ2-1
CDR3 DNA: TGTGCCAGCAGTTTTATCGTAGGATTGGGGGTGGAGAATGAGCAGTTCTTC
CDR3 protein: CASSFIVGLGVENEQFF

clone size: NA
D gene: TRBD2
V gene: TRBV4-2
J gene: TRBJ2-7
CDR3 DNA: TGTGCCAGCAGCCAGATAGCGGGCGACCTCTCCTACGAGCAGTACTTC
CDR3 protein: CASSQIAGDLSYEQYF

clone size: few
D gene: NA
V gene: TRBV6-2/TRBV6-3
J gene: TRBJ1-5
CDR3 DNA: TGTGCCAGCCGACGTAGCAATCAGCCCCAGCATTTT
CDR3 protein: CASRRSNQPQHF

clone size: few
D gene: TRBD1
V gene: TRBV6-1
J gene: TRBJ2-7
CDR3 DNA: TGTGCCACTCGACAGGGATACGAGCAGTACTTC
CDR3 protein: CATRQGYEQYF

clone size: few
D gene: NA
V gene: TRBV15
J gene: TRBJ2-1
CDR3 DNA: TGTGCCACCAGCCTCCCCCCGAGCAGGGAGCAGTTCTTC
CDR3 protein: CATSLPPSREQFF

clone size: many
D gene: TRBD1
V gene: TRBV12-3/TRBV12-4
J gene: TRBJ1-5
CDR3 DNA: TGTGCCAGCAGTGCGGGAGGGGGCCTAGGCAATCAGCCCCAGCATTTT
CDR3 protein: CASSAGGGLGNQPQHF

clone size: NA
D gene: TRBD1
V gene: TRBV7-3
J gene: TRBJ2-7
CDR3 DNA: TGTGCCAGCAGCTTACGGGCGGGACAGGGTCTCGAGCAGTACTTC
CDR3 protein: CASSLRAGQGLEQYF

clone size: NA
D gene: TRBD1
V gene: TRBV20-1
J gene: TRBJ2-5
CDR3 DNA: TGCAGTGCACCCGGCGGGGACAGGGTTTTTGGGACCCAGTACTTC
CDR3 protein: CSAPGGDRVFGTQYF

clone size: many
D gene: NA
V gene: TRBV7-2
J gene: TRBJ2-3
CDR3 DNA: TGTGCCAGCAGAACTAGCTGGGTCTCAGATACGCAGTATTTT
CDR3 protein: CASRTSWVSDTQYF

clone size: many
D gene: NA
V gene: TRBV11-2
J gene: TRBJ2-1
CDR3 DNA: TGTGCCAGCAGCCCCCGAATAGCGGAGGACAATGAGCAGTTCTTC
CDR3 protein: CASSPRIAEDNEQFF

clone size: many
D gene: NA
V gene: TRBV12-3/TRBV12-4
J gene: TRBJ2-6
CDR3 DNA: TGTGCCAGCAGTTTCGGACACCCTGGGGCCAACGTCCTGACTTTC
CDR3 protein: CASSFGHPGANVLTF

clone size: many
D gene: NA
V gene: TRBV7-2
J gene: TRBJ2-2
CDR3 DNA: TGTGCCAGCAGCTTAGAGCCATCTGTGGGGCCCACCGGGGAGCTGTTTTTT
CDR3 protein: CASSLEPSVGPTGELFF

clone size: NA
D gene: TRBD2
V gene: TRBV19
J gene: TRBJ2-7
CDR3 DNA: TGTGCCAGTAGTATGTCCGGGAGGGCCAGCTTGGAGCAGTACTTC
CDR3 protein: CASSMSGRASLEQYF

clone size: many
D gene: NA
V gene: TRBV30
J gene: TRBJ2-1
CDR3 DNA: TGTGCCTGGTTCCCAGGGAGCTCCTACAATGAGCAGTTCTTC
CDR3 protein: CAWFPGSSYNEQFF

clone size: many
D gene: NA
V gene: TRBV18
J gene: TRBJ2-5
CDR3 DNA: TGTGCCAGCTCACCACCCACGGGGCAAGAGACCCAGTACTTC
CDR3 protein: CASSPPTGQETQYF